Sequencing of this T cell receptor beta chain was carried out in a study of cytomegalovirus exposure and HLA in healthy donors. A word on this clone: Antigen specificity is unknown.

PCR involved 60 Vbeta and 13 Jbeta primers. Authors' processing steps: The authors later counted some 76 million unique TCR beta chains, some 9.9 million of them shared. Some clones are missing from TCRdb's copy, which holds only in-frame ones; the method was immunoSEQ multiplex PCR. That table furnishes V, J and clone size, whereas the DNA furnished D and trimming. The sample table sets out about 72,000 clones. Whole-study findings and limits: In a later analysis, a genetic analysis reported fewer productive-TCR N-insertions in an Asian-associated ancestry cluster than the cohort average. Across donors, most TCRs were seen rarely, yet some public ones were widespread. The study reported that TCR beta sequences accurately predicted HLA-A and HLA-B alleles in most subjects.

The V gene's germline CDR1 is MGHDK and CDR2 SYGVNS. V lost 0 bases and J lost 4; bases outside the gene matches: 11. There are 18 residues in the CDR3. Material for sequencing was PBMCs. The TCR was taken from a man aged 45-65 years in good health and CMV-seropositive. This chain joins TRBV25-1 and TRBJ1-3; the match to TRBD1 covers 8 bases. The CDR3 loop is CASSEYEGRQGLGNTIYF. DNA of the CDR3: TGTGCCAGCAGTGAATATGAAGGGAGACAGGGGCTCGGAAACACCATATATTTT.